This T cell receptor (beta chain) was found in a study of radiotherapy plus CTLA-4 blockade in lung cancer. Some clones are missing from TCRdb's copy, which holds only in-frame ones; the method was immunoSEQ multiplex PCR. Seen here are roughly 59,000 clones, 72% observed once, and the top ten hold about 8.3%. The CDR3 length is 14 residues. The germline V and J ends were trimmed by 3 bases and 2 bases, with 10 bases remaining between them. The germline V gene encodes CDR1 PRHDT and CDR2 FYEKMQ (reference sequence). Specimen: peripheral blood, collected from a patient treated with radiotherapy plus ipilimumab. The chain carries TRBV13 and TRBJ2-5; D remains unclear. The sequence derives from a human donor with non-small cell lung cancer whose response to radiotherapy plus ipilimumab could not be evaluated. The CDR3 loop is CASSFGGRQETQYF. DNA of the CDR3: TGTGCCAGCAGCTTTGGTGGTCGGCAAGAGACCCAGTACTTC.